This T cell receptor (beta chain) was found in a study of neurological immune-mediated disorders. This clonotype was counted ten times or more. A total of 2 million PBMCs stored at -80 degrees C provided the unsorted libraries. Synthesis of cDNA was accomplished via 5'RACE employing 10-nucleotide random UMIs. From the 5' RACE reads, TCRdb called clonotypes with MiXCR, one entry per CDR3 protein. Of some 37,000 distinct CDR3 sequences listed, 14% are singletons. The sequenced sample consisted of PBMCs. This receptor was obtained from a woman aged 50 to 60 with HTLV-1-associated myelopathy (HAM/TSP).

The chain's CDR3 is CASRRYRGRENSPLHF. The CDR3 bases are TGTGCCAGCAGACGTTACAGGGGACGTGAGAATTCACCCCTCCACTTT. This chain connects TRBV7-2 to TRBJ1-6; 7 nucleotides line up with TRBD1. This CDR3 has 16 amino acids. With V trimmed by 6 bases and J by 7 bases, 12 bases remained unmatched. CDR1 is SGHTA and CDR2 is FQGNSA in the germline V gene.